This T cell receptor beta chain was identified during a study of control samples from healthy donors and cancer patients. Some clones are missing from TCRdb's copy, which holds only in-frame ones; the method was immunoSEQ multiplex PCR. The sample yields tens of thousands of clones, approximately 89% seen once. The sequence derives from a man aged 55 to 70 with colorectal cancer. Sequences were obtained from PBMCs.

The CDR3 sequence is CASSYPGTSVETQYF. The CDR3 nucleotides are TGCGCCAGCAGCTATCCCGGGACTAGCGTAGAGACCCAGTACTTC. V is TRBV5-1 and J is TRBJ2-5; 10 positions match TRBD2. CDR3 length: 15 residues. J was trimmed by 4 bases and V by 3 bases; bases with no gene match: 6. Germline V gene lookup returns CDR1 SGHRS and CDR2 YFSETQ.